This T cell receptor beta chain was recorded in a study of T cells in localized non-small cell lung cancer. Concerning this clone: Its antigen is currently unknown.

Generated by immunoSEQ multiplex PCR, the TCRdb table keeps only in-frame clones and is missing some. The sample has about 59,000 clones; 70% to 90% are singletons. The CDR3 totals 12 residues. The germline gives CDR1 MNHEY, CDR2 SMNVEV (reference sequence). The V and J ends lost 6 bases and 0 bases respectively, with 6 bases between them. Study-wide results and caveats: Longer overall survival accompanied higher blood T cell density.

This chain connects TRBV27 to TRBJ2-7; perhaps D is TRBD1 or TRBD2 (5 bases each). The source was peripheral blood, collected before any cancer treatment. This TCR derives from a man aged 35 to 69 with stage I squamous cell lung carcinoma. DNA of the CDR3: TGTGCCAGCAGGGGGGACTCCTACGAGCAGTACTTC. It yields the protein CASRGDSYEQYF.